The 10 T cell receptor beta chains given below trace back to one sample, sequenced in a study of T cell repertoires in cytomegalovirus infection. TCRdb re-derived calls from the reads in MiXCR, one entry per CDR3 protein. Counted here are 150,000 to 200,000 distinct CDR3 sequences, roughly a fifth occurring once; the ten biggest clones make up about 3%. Sequencing was done on a sample of PBMCs. The receptors shown here come from a human donor in good health (CMV status not recorded). Some clones in this sample may be carry-over from other donors' samples.

V and J are TRBV7-9 and TRBJ2-3; D is unclear. V was shortened by 2 bases and J by 4 bases, with 10 bases between the two germline ends. CDR3 length: 14 residues. Germline V CDR1 and CDR2: SEHNR, FQNEAQ (reference sequence). In nucleotides, the CDR3 is TGTGCCAGCAGCTTACTTGGTACGGCAGATACGCAGTATTTT. Encoded protein: CASSLLGTADTQYF.

This clonotype was counted many times. This chain connects TRBV6-5 to TRBJ1-2, with a weak D call TRBD1 (5 bases). This CDR3 contains 12 residues. V was trimmed by 2 bases and J by 7 bases, leaving 8 bases between them. CDR1 and CDR2 from the germline V gene are MNHEY and SVGAGI. CDR3 DNA: TGTGCCAGCAGTTACCGGGGGTCTGGCTACACCTTC. Its translation: CASSYRGSGYTF.

Ten or more counts support this clonotype. This rearrangement joins TRBV7-9 to TRBJ2-7, with D tentatively TRBD2 (7 bases). Germline V gene sequence: CDR1 SEHNR, CDR2 FQNEAQ (reference sequence). The V gene lost 2 bases and the J gene lost 4 bases, with 15 bases spanning the gap. The CDR3 contains 15 residues. In DNA, the CDR3 is TGTGCCAGCAGCTTAAGGGGGGGGACCTCTTACGAGCAGTACTTC. As protein: CASSLRGGTSYEQYF.

The V and J genes are TRBV5-5 and TRBJ2-7; D might be TRBD1 (5 bases). Germline CDR1 SGHKS, CDR2 YYEKEE (reference sequence). Trimming took 3 bases from V and 6 from J, leaving 13 bases between them. The CDR3 is made up of 13 amino acids. CDR3 protein: CASSSSGPSEQYF. CDR3 in DNA: TGTGCCAGCAGCTCCTCAGGGCCCTCCGAGCAGTACTTC. Full variable domain (rest looked up from reference TRBV5-5 and TRBJ2-7): DAGVTQSPTHLIKTRGQQVTLRCSPISGHKSVSWYQQVLGQGPQFIFQYYEKEERGRGNFPDRFSARQFPNYSSELNVNALLLGDSALYLCASSSSGPSEQYFGPGTRLTVT.

This clonotype has just a few counts. This chain uses TRBV19 with TRBJ1-1; no clear D. Trimming removed 7 bases at V and 6 bases at J, with 18 bases between. From germline, CDR1 is LNHDA and CDR2 SQIVND (reference sequence). The CDR3 consists of 14 residues. CDR3 loop: CASTPVGLGAEAFF. The DNA of the CDR3 is TGTGCCAGTACCCCGGTTGGTCTCGGGGCTGAAGCTTTCTTT.

This clonotype was picked up a small number of times. This chain joins TRBV6-5 and TRBJ2-2, with 10 positions matching TRBD1. J was trimmed by 4 bases and V by 5 bases; bases with no gene match: 4. The CDR3 length is 15 residues. Germline lookup yields CDR1 MNHEY and CDR2 SVGAGI. In DNA form, the CDR3 reads TGTGCCAGCAGTCGGGGGACAGGGGTCACCGGGGAGCTGTTTTTT. Translated: CASSRGTGVTGELFF.

The chain employs TRBV20-1 and TRBJ2-2; tentatively, D is TRBD1 or TRBD2 (6 bases each). Looked up from germline, CDR1 is DFQATT and CDR2 is SNEGSKA (reference sequence). The CDR3 sequence is 13 residues long. V lost 6 bases, J lost 5 bases, and 13 bases lay in between. This CDR3 reads CSAKEGGTGELFF. CDR3 bases: TGCAGTGCAAAAGAGGGGGGAACCGGGGAGCTGTTTTTT.

This clonotype was counted ten times or more. The chain employs TRBV4-1 and TRBJ2-2; unclear D gene. Trimming removed 8 bases from V and 2 bases from J, with 15 bases in between. CDR1 MGHRA and CDR2 YSYEKL come from the germline V gene. The CDR3 length is 15 residues. CDR3 amino acids: CASGPDIGNTGELFF. In DNA form, the CDR3 reads TGCGCCAGCGGACCAGACATCGGTAACACCGGGGAGCTGTTTTTT.

This clonotype was counted many times. The chain couples TRBV7-6 to TRBJ2-7, with TRBD1 matching 9 bases. V was clipped by 4 bases and J by 3 bases; unmatched bases: 10. Germline loops: CDR1 SGHVS, CDR2 FNYEAQ. The CDR3 runs 16 residues. The CDR3 region has the DNA TGTGCCAGCAGCTCCCAACCGGGACAGGGCTTCTACGAGCAGTACTTC. This translates into CASSSQPGQGFYEQYF. Variable domain in full (rest from reference TRBV7-6 and TRBJ2-7): GAGVSQSPRYKVTKRGQDVALRCDPISGHVSLYWYRQALGQGPEFLTYFNYEAQQDKSGLPNDRFSAERPEGSISTLTIQRTEQRDSAMYRCASSSQPGQGFYEQYFGPGTRLTVT.

This clonotype was seen more than once but under ten times. J is TRBJ1-1 and V is TRBV28, with TRBD1 matching 7 bases. The CDR3 has 15 residues. The germline V gene encodes CDR1 MDHEN and CDR2 SYDVKM. Trimming at V came to 6 bases and at J to 1 base, leaving 8 bases not matched to a gene. CDR3 amino acids: CASSKPGQRNTEAFF. CDR3 coding DNA: TGTGCCAGCAGCAAACCGGGACAGAGGAACACTGAAGCTTTCTTT.